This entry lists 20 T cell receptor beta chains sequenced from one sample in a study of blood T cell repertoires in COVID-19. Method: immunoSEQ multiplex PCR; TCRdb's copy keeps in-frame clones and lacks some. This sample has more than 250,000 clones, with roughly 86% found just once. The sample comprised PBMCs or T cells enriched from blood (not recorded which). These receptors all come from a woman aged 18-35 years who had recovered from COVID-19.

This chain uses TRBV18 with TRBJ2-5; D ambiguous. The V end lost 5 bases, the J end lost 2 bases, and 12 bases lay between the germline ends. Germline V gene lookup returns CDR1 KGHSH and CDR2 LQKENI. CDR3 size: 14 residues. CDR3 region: CASSARRVQETQYF. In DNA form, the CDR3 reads TGTGCCAGCTCAGCTCGACGGGTACAAGAGACCCAGTACTTC.

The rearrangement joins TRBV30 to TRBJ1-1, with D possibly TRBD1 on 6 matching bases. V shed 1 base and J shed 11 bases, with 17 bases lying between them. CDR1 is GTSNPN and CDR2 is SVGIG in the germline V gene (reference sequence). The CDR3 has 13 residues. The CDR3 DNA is TGTGCCTGGAGTGGGCAGGGGTTCACTCGTGCTTTCTTT. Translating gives CAWSGQGFTRAFF. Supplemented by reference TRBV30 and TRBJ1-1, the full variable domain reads SQTIHQWPATLVQPVGSPLSLECTVEGTSNPNLYWYRQAAGRGLQLLFYSVGIGQISSEVPQNLSASRPQDRQFILSSKKLLLSDSGFYLCAWSGQGFTRAFFGQGTRLTVV.

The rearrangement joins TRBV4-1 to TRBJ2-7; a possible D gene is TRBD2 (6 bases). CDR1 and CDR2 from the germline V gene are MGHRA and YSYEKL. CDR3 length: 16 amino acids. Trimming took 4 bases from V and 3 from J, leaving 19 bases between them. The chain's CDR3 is CASSLGGIGTHYEQYF. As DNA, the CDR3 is TGCGCCAGCAGCCTCGGGGGAATCGGGACCCACTACGAGCAGTACTTC.

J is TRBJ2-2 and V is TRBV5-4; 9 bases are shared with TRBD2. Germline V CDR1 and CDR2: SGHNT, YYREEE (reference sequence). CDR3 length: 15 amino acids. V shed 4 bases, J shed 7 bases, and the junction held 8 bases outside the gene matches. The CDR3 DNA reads TGTGCCAGCAGCCCTACTGCGGGGGGGATCGGGGAGCTGTTTTTT. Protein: CASSPTAGGIGELFF.

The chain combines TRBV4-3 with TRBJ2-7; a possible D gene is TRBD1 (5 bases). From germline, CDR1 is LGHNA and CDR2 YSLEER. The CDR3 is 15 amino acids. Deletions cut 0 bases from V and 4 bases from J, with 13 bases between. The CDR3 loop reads CASSQDLQGSYEQYF. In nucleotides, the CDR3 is TGCGCCAGCAGCCAAGATCTTCAGGGATCGTACGAGCAGTACTTC.

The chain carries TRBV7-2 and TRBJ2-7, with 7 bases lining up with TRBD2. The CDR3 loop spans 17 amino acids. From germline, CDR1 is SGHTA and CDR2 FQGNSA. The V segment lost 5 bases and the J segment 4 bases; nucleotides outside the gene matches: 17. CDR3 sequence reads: CASSHRGRGQPQYEQYF. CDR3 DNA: TGTGCCAGCAGCCACCGGGGGAGGGGCCAGCCTCAATACGAGCAGTACTTC. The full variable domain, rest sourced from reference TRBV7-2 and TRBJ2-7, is GAGVSQSPSNKVTEKGKDVELRCDPISGHTALYWYRQSLGQGLEFLIYFQGNSAPDKSGLPSDRFSAERTGGSVSTLTIQRTQQEDSAVYLCASSHRGRGQPQYEQYFGPGTRLTVT.

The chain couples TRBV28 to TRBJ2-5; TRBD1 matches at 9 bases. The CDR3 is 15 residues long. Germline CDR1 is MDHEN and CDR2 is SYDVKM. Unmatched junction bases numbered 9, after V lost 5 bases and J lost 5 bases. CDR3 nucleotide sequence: TGTGCCAGCAGTACAAGGACAGGGGAAGTGGAGACCCAGTACTTC. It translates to CASSTRTGEVETQYF.

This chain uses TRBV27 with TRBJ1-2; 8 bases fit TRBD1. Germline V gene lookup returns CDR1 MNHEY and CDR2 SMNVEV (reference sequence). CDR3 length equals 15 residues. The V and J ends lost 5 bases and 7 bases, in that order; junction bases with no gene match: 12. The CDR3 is CASSTGQGRITGYTF. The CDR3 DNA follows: TGTGCCAGCAGTACCGGACAGGGACGGATCACTGGCTACACCTTC.

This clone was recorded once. The CDR3 loop is CATSRFISTDTQYF. CDR3 coding DNA: TGTGCCACCTCCAGATTCATTAGCACAGATACGCAGTATTTT. V is TRBV6-5 and J is TRBJ2-3; unclear D gene. CDR3 size: 14 residues. The germline V gene encodes CDR1 MNHEY and CDR2 SVGAGI. V lost 10 bases and J 0 bases, leaving 14 bases between the germline ends.

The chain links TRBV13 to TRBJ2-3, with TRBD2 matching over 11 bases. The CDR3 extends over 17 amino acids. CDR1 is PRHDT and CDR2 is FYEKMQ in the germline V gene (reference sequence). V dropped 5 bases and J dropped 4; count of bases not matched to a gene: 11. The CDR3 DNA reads TGTGCCAGCAGCCCTGCGACTAGCGGGGTAGAAGCAGATACGCAGTATTTT. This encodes CASSPATSGVEADTQYF.

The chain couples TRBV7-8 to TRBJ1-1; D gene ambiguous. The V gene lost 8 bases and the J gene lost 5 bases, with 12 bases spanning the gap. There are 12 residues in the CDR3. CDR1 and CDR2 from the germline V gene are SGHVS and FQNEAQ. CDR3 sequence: CASVSPGTEAFF. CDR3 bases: TGTGCCAGCGTGTCCCCGGGGACTGAAGCTTTCTTT.

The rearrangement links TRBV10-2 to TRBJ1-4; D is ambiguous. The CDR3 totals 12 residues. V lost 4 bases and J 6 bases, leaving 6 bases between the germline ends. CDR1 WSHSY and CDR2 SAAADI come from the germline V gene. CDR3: CASSASHEKLFF. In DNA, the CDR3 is TGCGCCAGCAGTGCATCCCATGAAAAACTGTTTTTT.

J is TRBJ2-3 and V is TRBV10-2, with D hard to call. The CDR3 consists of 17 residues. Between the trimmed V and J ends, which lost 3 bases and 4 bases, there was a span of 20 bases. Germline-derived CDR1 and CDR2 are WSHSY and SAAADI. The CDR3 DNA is TGCGCCAGCAGTGACCCCTACGCGCTCCGCGGCGCAGATACGCAGTATTTT. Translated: CASSDPYALRGADTQYF.

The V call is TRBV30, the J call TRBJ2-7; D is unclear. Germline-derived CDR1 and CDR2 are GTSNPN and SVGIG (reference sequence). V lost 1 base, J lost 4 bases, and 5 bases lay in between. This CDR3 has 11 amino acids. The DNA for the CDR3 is TGTGCCTGGAGTGAATCTTACGAGCAGTACTTC. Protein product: CAWSESYEQYF.

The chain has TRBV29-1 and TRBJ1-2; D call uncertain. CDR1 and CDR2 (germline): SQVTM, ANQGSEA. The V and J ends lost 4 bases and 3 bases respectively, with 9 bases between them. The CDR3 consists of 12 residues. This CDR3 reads CSVGGDYYGYTF. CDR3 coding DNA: TGCAGCGTTGGCGGGGATTACTATGGCTACACCTTC.

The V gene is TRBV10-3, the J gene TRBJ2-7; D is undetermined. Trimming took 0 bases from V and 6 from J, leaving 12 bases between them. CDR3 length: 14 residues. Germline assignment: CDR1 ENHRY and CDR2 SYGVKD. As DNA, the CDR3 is TGTGCCATCAGTGAGTCGGTAGGAGTCGGCGAGCAGTACTTC. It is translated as CAISESVGVGEQYF.

The CDR3 region has the DNA TGTGCCAGCAGCCCGCTAGCGGGGGGAAACACCGGGGAGCTGTTTTTT. This translates into CASSPLAGGNTGELFF. V is TRBV7-7 and J is TRBJ2-2; TRBD2 matches 11 bases. The junction had 4 bases not matched to a gene; V was cut back by 5 bases and J by 2 bases. Per the germline V gene, CDR1 is SSHAT and CDR2 is FNYEAQ (reference sequence). The CDR3 totals 16 residues.

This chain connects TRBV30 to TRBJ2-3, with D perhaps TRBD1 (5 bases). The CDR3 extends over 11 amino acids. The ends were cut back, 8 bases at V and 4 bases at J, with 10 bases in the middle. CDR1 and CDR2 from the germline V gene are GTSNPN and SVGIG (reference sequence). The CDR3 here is CAVRQSDTQYF. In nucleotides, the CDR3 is TGTGCCGTACGACAGTCAGATACGCAGTATTTT.

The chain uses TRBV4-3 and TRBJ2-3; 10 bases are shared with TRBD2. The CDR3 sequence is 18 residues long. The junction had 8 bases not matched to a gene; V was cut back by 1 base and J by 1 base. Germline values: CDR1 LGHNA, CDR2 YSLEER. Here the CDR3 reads CASSQVPGLAGGTDTQYF. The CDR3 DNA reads TGCGCCAGCAGCCAAGTGCCTGGGCTAGCGGGGGGCACAGATACGCAGTATTTT.

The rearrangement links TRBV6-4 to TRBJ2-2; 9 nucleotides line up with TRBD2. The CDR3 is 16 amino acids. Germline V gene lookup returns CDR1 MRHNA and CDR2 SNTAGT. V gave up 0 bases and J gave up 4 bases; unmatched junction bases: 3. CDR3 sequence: CASSDSASGATGELFF. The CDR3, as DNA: TGTGCCAGCAGTGACTCTGCTAGCGGGGCCACCGGGGAGCTGTTTTTT.